This TCR beta chain was captured by sequencing in a study of radiotherapy plus CTLA-4 blockade in lung cancer. Sequencing used immunoSEQ multiplex PCR; TCRdb keeps in-frame clones, though not all of them. The sample consists of tens of thousands of clones, roughly 77% of them appearing once. CDR3 length: 17 amino acids. The germline gives CDR1 SGDLS, CDR2 YYNGEE. Trimming shortened V by 2 bases and J by 0 bases, and 12 bases separated the two germline ends. The receptor's source is a human donor with non-small cell lung cancer whose response to radiotherapy plus ipilimumab could not be evaluated. The specimen comprised peripheral blood, sampled from a patient treated with radiotherapy plus ipilimumab. The chain employs TRBV9 and TRBJ1-6; unclear D gene. The CDR3 reads CASSVSGQSSYNSPLHF. CDR3 in DNA: TGTGCCAGCAGCGTTTCAGGCCAGAGCTCCTATAATTCACCCCTCCACTTT.